This T cell receptor beta chain was captured by sequencing in a study of OX40 agonist ivuxolimab in advanced cancers. Overall study context: Recorded diagnoses for dose-escalation patients were hepatocellular carcinoma, melanoma, renal cell or head and neck cancer.

Germline V gene lookup returns CDR1 SNHLY and CDR2 FYNNEI. V lost 2 bases and J 8 bases, leaving 12 bases between the germline ends. This CDR3 spans 14 amino acids. Method: immunoSEQ multiplex PCR; TCRdb's copy keeps in-frame clones and lacks some. The table lists about 93,000 clones, 89% of them singletons. For this clone: No antigen is known for it.

Study-level points and caveats: The authors also found low normalized T-cell clonal expansion in some nonresponders.

This sequence originates from an adult with an advanced solid tumor such as melanoma, head and neck, liver or kidney cancer. V is TRBV2 and J is TRBJ1-4; D call uncertain. Sequenced material: CD4+ or CD8+ T cells sorted from blood, taken in a trial of the OX40 agonist ivuxolimab. The CDR3 protein is CASSESNGGEKLFF. DNA of the CDR3: TGTGCCAGCAGTGAATCCAACGGAGGAGAAAAACTGTTTTTT.